Sequencing of this TCR beta chain was carried out in a study of T cell responses to AZD1222 COVID-19 vaccine. Study results and limitations: Targeting of unmutated variant regions was reportedly seen in nearly half of spike-specific TCRs. The number of AZD1222 recipients seropositive at baseline was only five or six.

In germline, CDR1 is MDHEN, CDR2 SYDVKM. CDR3 length: 15 residues. V lost 1 base to trimming and J lost 0 bases, with 9 bases between them. Concerning this clone itself: Its antigen is not identified.

TCRdb's table, derived via immunoSEQ multiplex PCR, lists solely in-frame clones and lacks some. The sample contains approximately 170,000 clones, 75% to 95% of which appear only once. The rearrangement links TRBV28 to TRBJ1-1; D call uncertain. The input for sequencing was peripheral blood, taken on day 0 of AZD1222 vaccination. The receptor was derived from an adult in good health. This CDR3 is CASSLSPAMNTEAFF. The CDR3 DNA sequence: TGTGCCAGCAGTTTATCACCAGCCATGAACACTGAAGCTTTCTTT.